The rows below give T cell receptor beta chains drawn from one sample of a study of blood T cells in healthy people across ages. Each CDR3 protein gets one entry after TCRdb re-called the 5' RACE reads with MiXCR. The sample consists of roughly 1,000,000 distinct CDR3 sequences, less than 25% of them appearing once. A further study also used this sample, focusing on T cells of mothers and their children.

Sequenced input: blood. The receptors shown here come from a girl aged 2 to 9 in good health. The CDR3 runs from the conserved cysteine through the conserved F or W. A D gene is named only where the DNA matches it firmly. The size of a clone is reported for some rows only, either as once, few or many, or as a class for expanded clones.

CDR3: CATSDPPSGEETQYF
DNA: TGTGCCACCAGTGACCCCCCTAGCGGGGAAGAGACCCAGTACTTC
J: TRBJ2-5
size: few
V: TRBV24-1
D: TRBD2
length: 15

CDR3: CASSIDQGALNSPLHF
DNA: TGTGCCAGCAGTATTGATCAGGGGGCGCTGAATTCACCCCTCCACTTT
J: TRBJ1-6
size: NA
V: TRBV28
D: TRBD1
length: 16

CDR3: CASSLGERAWPQYF
DNA: TGTGCCAGCAGTTTAGGAGAGCGGGCCTGGCCGCAGTACTTC
J: TRBJ2-7
size: few
V: TRBV27
D: NA
length: 14

CDR3: CSVRLLKGEAEAFF
DNA: TGCAGCGTTCGGCTTCTGAAGGGGGAGGCTGAAGCTTTCTTT
J: TRBJ1-1
size: few
V: TRBV29-1
D: NA
length: 14

CDR3: CATTWANYGYTF
DNA: TGTGCCACGACTTGGGCGAACTATGGCTACACCTTC
J: TRBJ1-2
size: NA
V: TRBV19
D: NA
length: 12

CDR3: CASSPRTSESYNEQFF
DNA: TGCGCCAGCAGCCCCCGGACTAGCGAGTCCTACAATGAGCAGTTCTTC
J: TRBJ2-1
size: few
V: TRBV4-1
D: TRBD2
length: 16

CDR3: CASSQDVTSGKETQYF
DNA: TGCGCCAGCAGCCAAGATGTGACTAGCGGGAAAGAGACCCAGTACTTC
J: TRBJ2-5
size: few
V: TRBV4-1
D: TRBD2
length: 16

CDR3: CASSQGPATYEQYF
DNA: TGCGCCAGCAGCCAAGGGCCAGCGACCTACGAGCAGTACTTC
J: TRBJ2-7
size: NA
V: TRBV4-1
D: NA
length: 14

CDR3: CASSYSRTSCQAFF
DNA: TGTGCCAGCAGTTACTCGAGGACGTCATGTCAAGCTTTCTTT
J: TRBJ1-1
size: few
V: TRBV6-5
D: NA
length: 14

CDR3: CASGRTSGRSGRYNEQFF
DNA: TGTGCCAGCGGGAGAACTAGCGGGAGGTCCGGGAGATACAATGAGCAGTTCTTC
J: TRBJ2-1
size: NA
V: TRBV6-2/TRBV6-3
D: TRBD2
length: 18

CDR3: CASSSPGTGYQKLFF
DNA: TGTGCCAGCAGCTCGCCCGGGACAGGGTACCAAAAACTGTTTTTT
J: TRBJ1-4
size: few
V: TRBV7-9
D: TRBD1
length: 15

CDR3: CASSPHSAELYEQYF
DNA: TGCGCCAGCAGTCCACACTCAGCCGAACTTTACGAGCAGTACTTC
J: TRBJ2-7
size: NA
V: TRBV4-1
D: NA
length: 15

CDR3: CASSLGTGRKSYEQYF
DNA: TGTGCCAGCAGCTTAGGCACAGGACGCAAGTCCTACGAGCAGTACTTC
J: TRBJ2-7
size: NA
V: TRBV7-2
D: NA
length: 16

CDR3: CASSLVGQDHEQYF
DNA: TGCGCCAGCAGCTTAGTGGGACAGGACCACGAGCAGTACTTC
J: TRBJ2-7
size: NA
V: TRBV5-1
D: TRBD1
length: 14

CDR3: CASTVGADSGNTIYF
DNA: TGTGCCAGCACGGTGGGAGCCGACTCTGGAAACACCATATATTTT
J: TRBJ1-3
size: NA
V: TRBV9
D: NA
length: 15

CDR3: CARSPGGADIQYF
DNA: TGTGCCAGAAGCCCGGGGGGAGCGGACATTCAGTACTTC
J: TRBJ2-4
size: NA
V: TRBV9
D: TRBD2
length: 13

CDR3: CASSHLRGYEQYF
DNA: TGCGCCAGCAGCCACCTTAGGGGCTACGAGCAGTACTTC
J: TRBJ2-7
size: NA
V: TRBV4-1
D: NA
length: 13

CDR3: CSVFTYSGFEETQYF
DNA: TGCAGCGTTTTTACTTATAGCGGATTCGAAGAGACCCAGTACTTC
J: TRBJ2-5
size: NA
V: TRBV29-1
D: NA
length: 15

CDR3: CASSLSAGQPQHF
DNA: TGTGCCAGCAGTTTATCGGCGGGGCAGCCCCAGCATTTT
J: TRBJ1-5
size: NA
V: TRBV27
D: NA
length: 13

CDR3: CSVRGLKNIQYF
DNA: TGCAGCGTTCGAGGACTCAAAAACATTCAGTACTTC
J: TRBJ2-4
size: few
V: TRBV29-1
D: NA
length: 12

CDR3: CASSTNRLAGDTDTQYF
DNA: TGTGCCAGTAGTACCAACCGACTAGCGGGAGACACAGATACGCAGTATTTT
J: TRBJ2-3
size: few
V: TRBV19
D: TRBD2
length: 17

CDR3: CSARTPLAKNIQYF
DNA: TGCAGTGCTAGAACTCCCCTAGCCAAAAACATTCAGTACTTC
J: TRBJ2-4
size: NA
V: TRBV20-1
D: NA
length: 14

CDR3: CATSRGSRGGGEQFF
DNA: TGTGCCACCAGCAGAGGAAGCCGTGGGGGAGGTGAGCAGTTCTTC
J: TRBJ2-1
size: NA
V: TRBV15
D: NA
length: 15

CDR3: CASSLSSTDYEQYF
DNA: TGTGCCAGCAGCTTATCCTCGACAGACTACGAGCAGTACTTC
J: TRBJ2-7
size: few
V: TRBV7-2
D: NA
length: 14

CDR3: CASSWVGGEAFF
DNA: TGTGCCAGCAGCTGGGTGGGGGGGGAAGCTTTCTTT
J: TRBJ1-1
size: few
V: TRBV7-2
D: NA
length: 12

CDR3: CASSLGGTVNSPLHF
DNA: TGTGCCAGCAGCTTGGGGGGGACAGTCAATTCACCCCTCCACTTT
J: TRBJ1-6
size: NA
V: TRBV7-2
D: TRBD1
length: 15

CDR3: CASSYGGRPGLAKNIQYF
DNA: TGTGCCAGCAGTTACGGAGGGCGGCCAGGGCTAGCCAAAAACATTCAGTACTTC
J: TRBJ2-4
size: NA
V: TRBV6-2/TRBV6-3
D: NA
length: 18